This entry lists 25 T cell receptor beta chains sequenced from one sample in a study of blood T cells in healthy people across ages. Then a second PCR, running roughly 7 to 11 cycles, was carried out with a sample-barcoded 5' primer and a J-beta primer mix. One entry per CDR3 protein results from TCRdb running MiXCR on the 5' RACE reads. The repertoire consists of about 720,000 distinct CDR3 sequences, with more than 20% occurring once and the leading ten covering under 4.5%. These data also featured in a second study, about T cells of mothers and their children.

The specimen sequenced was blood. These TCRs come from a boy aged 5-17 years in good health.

CDR3 sequence: CSVPGTDQETQYF. The CDR3 nucleotides are TGCAGCGTTCCCGGGACAGACCAAGAGACCCAGTACTTC. The chain recombines TRBV29-1 with TRBJ2-5, with 7 bases fitting TRBD1. V lost 5 bases to trimming and J lost 0 bases; unmatched junction nucleotides: 3. CDR1 SQVTM and CDR2 ANQGSEA come from the germline V gene. The CDR3 consists of 13 residues.

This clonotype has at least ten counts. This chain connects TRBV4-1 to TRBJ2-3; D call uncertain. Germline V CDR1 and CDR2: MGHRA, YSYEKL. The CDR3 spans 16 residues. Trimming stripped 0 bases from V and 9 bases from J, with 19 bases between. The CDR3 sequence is CASSQDAGVLMGTQYF. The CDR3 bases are TGCGCCAGCAGCCAAGATGCTGGGGTTCTAATGGGAACGCAGTATTTT.

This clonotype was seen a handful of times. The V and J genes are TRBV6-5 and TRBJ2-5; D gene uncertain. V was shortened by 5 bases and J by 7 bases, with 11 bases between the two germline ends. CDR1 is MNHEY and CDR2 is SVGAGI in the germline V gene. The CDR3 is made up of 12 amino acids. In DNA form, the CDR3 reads TGTGCCAGCAGTACGTCCCCAGGGACCCAGTACTTC. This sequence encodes CASSTSPGTQYF.

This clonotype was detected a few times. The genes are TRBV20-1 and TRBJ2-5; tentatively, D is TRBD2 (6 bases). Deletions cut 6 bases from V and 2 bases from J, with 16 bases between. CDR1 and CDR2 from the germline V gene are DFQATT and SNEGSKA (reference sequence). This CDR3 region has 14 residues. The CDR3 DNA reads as TGCAGTGCCCTGGGAGGCCTAGAACAAGAGACCCAGTACTTC. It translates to CSALGGLEQETQYF.

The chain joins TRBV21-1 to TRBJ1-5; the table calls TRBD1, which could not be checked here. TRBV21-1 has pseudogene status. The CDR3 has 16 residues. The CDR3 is CASSKIKDSRNQPQHF. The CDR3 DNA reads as TGTGCCAGCAGCAAGATAAAAGACAGCCGCAATCAGCCCCAGCATTTT.

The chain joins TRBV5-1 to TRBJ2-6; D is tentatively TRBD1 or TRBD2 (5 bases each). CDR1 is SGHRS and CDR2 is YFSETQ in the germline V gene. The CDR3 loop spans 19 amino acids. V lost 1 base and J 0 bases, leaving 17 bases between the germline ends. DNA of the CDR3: TGCGCCAGCAGCTTGAACGAGCGGCAGGGTGGCTCTGGGGCCAACGTCCTGACTTTC. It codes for CASSLNERQGGSGANVLTF. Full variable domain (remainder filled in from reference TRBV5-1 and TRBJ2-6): KAGVTQTPRYLIKTRGQQVTLSCSPISGHRSVSWYQQTPGQGLQFLFEYFSETQRNKGNFPGRFSGRQFSNSRSEMNVSTLELGDSALYLCASSLNERQGGSGANVLTFGAGSRLTVL.

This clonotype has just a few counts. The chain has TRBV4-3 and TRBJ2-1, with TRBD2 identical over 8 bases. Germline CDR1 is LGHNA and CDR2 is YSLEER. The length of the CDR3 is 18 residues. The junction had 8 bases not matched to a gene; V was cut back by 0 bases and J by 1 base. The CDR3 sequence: CASSQETGGAGSYNEQFF. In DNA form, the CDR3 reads TGCGCCAGCAGCCAAGAAACGGGAGGGGCGGGGTCCTACAATGAGCAGTTCTTC.

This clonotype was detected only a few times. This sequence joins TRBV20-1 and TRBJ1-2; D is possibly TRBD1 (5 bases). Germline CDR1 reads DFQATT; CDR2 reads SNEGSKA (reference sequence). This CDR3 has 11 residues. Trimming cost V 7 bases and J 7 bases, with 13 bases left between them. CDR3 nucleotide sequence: TGCAGTGTCCGGGGGAGAATTGGCTACACCTTC. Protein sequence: CSVRGRIGYTF.

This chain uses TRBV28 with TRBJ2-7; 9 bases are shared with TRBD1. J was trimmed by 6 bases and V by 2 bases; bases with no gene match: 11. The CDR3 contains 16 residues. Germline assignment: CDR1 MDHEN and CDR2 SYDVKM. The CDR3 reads CASSLGRRTGEGEQYF. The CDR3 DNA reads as TGTGCCAGCAGTTTAGGCCGTCGGACAGGGGAAGGCGAGCAGTACTTC.

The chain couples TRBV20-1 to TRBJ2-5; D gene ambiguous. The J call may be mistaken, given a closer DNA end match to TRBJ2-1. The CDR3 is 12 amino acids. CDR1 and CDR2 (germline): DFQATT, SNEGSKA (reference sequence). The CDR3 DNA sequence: TGCAGGGCGTCAGGTGGGGACAATGAGCAGTTCTTC. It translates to CRASGGDNEQFF.

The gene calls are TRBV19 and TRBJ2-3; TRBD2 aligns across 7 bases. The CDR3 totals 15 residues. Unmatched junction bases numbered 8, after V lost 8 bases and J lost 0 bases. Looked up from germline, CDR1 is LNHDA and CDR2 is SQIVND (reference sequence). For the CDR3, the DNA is TGTGCCAGTGCCTCCGGGACTACTAGCACAGATACGCAGTATTTT. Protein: CASASGTTSTDTQYF.

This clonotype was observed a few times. CDR3 sequence: CASSQGTGDGTQYF. The CDR3 nucleotides are TGCGCCAGCAGCCAAGGAACAGGTGACGGGACCCAGTACTTC. The V call is TRBV4-3, the J call TRBJ2-5; tentatively, D is TRBD1 (5 bases). The CDR3 totals 14 residues. Per germline, CDR1 LGHNA and CDR2 YSLEER. The V end was cut by 1 base, the J end by 7 bases, with 13 bases between.

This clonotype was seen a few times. DNA for the CDR3: TGTGCCAGCTTATCCTCCGTTAACGAGCAGTACTTC. Translation gives CASLSSVNEQYF. The chain links TRBV6-2 or TRBV6-3 to TRBJ2-5; D uncertain. The J call may be in error: the DNA end matches TRBJ2-7 better. Germline CDR1 is MNHEY and CDR2 is SVGEGT. This CDR3 region has 12 residues.

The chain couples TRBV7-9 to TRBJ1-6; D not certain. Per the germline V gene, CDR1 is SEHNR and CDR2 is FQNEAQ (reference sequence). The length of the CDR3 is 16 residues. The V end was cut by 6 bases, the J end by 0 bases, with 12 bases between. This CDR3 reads CASSSDGSSYNSPLHF. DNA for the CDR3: TGTGCCAGCAGTTCGGACGGAAGCTCCTATAATTCACCCCTCCACTTT.

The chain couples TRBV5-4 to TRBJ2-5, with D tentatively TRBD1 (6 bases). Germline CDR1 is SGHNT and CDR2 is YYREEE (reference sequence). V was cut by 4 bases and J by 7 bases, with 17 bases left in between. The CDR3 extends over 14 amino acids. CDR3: CASSPGAGAGTQYF. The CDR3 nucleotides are TGTGCCAGCAGCCCAGGGGCAGGGGCTGGGACCCAGTACTTC.

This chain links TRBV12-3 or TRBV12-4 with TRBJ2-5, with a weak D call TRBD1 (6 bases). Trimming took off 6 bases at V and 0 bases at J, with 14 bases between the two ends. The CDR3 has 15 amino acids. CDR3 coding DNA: TGTGCCAGCAGCCCTATCGACAGGTACCAAGAGACCCAGTACTTC. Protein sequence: CASSPIDRYQETQYF.

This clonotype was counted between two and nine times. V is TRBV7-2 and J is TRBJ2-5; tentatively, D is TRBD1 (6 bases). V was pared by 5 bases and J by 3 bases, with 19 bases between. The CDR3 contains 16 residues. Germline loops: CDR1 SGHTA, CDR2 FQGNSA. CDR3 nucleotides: TGTGCCAGCAGCCCAGGGACGAAAGGGGGAAAAGAGACCCAGTACTTC. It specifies CASSPGTKGGKETQYF.

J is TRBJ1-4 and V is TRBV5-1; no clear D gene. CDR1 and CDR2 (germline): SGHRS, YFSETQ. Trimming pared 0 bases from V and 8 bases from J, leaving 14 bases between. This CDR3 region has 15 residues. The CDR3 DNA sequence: TGCGCCAGCAGCTTGGGGAGCGACATCGGCGAAAAACTGTTTTTT. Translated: CASSLGSDIGEKLFF.

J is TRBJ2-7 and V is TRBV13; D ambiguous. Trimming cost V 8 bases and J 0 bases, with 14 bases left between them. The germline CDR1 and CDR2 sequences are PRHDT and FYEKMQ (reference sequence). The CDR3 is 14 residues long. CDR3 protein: CASGTQEHSYEQYF. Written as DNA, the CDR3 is TGTGCCAGCGGTACTCAGGAACACTCCTACGAGCAGTACTTC.

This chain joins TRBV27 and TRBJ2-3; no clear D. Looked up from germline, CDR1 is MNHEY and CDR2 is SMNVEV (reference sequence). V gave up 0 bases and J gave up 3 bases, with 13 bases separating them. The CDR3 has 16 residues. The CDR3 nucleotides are TGTGCCAGCAGTTTATCCATGACCTTCTTGACAGATACGCAGTATTTT. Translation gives CASSLSMTFLTDTQYF.

CDR3 DNA sequence: TGTGCCACACGAGCAGGCACCTACAATGAGCAGTTCTTC. Protein sequence: CATRAGTYNEQFF. V and J are TRBV2 and TRBJ2-1; no clear D. With 10 bases removed from V and 2 bases from J, the gap between germline ends came to 12 bases. The CDR3 length is 13 residues. Germline CDR1 reads SNHLY; CDR2 reads FYNNEI.

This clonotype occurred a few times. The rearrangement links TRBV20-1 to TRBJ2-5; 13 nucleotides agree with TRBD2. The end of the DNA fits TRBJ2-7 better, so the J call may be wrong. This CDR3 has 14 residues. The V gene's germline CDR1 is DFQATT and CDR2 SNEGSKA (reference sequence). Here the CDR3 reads CSAVRTSGSYEQYF. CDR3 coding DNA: TGCAGTGCTGTCAGGACTAGCGGGAGCTACGAGCAGTACTTC.

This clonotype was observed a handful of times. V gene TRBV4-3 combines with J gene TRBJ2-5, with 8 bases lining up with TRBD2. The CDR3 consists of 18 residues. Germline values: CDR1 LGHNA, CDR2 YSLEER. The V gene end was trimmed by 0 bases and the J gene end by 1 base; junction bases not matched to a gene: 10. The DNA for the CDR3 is TGCGCCAGCAGCCAAGATTTGTCCCAGCGGGGGCCCCAAGAGACCCAGTACTTC. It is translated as CASSQDLSQRGPQETQYF.

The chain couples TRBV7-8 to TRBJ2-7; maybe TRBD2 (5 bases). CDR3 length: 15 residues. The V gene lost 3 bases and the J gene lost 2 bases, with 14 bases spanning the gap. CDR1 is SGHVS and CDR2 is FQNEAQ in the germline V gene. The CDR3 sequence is CASSLGGLAAYEQYF. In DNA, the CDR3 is TGTGCCAGCAGCTTGGGTGGCCTAGCCGCCTACGAGCAGTACTTC.

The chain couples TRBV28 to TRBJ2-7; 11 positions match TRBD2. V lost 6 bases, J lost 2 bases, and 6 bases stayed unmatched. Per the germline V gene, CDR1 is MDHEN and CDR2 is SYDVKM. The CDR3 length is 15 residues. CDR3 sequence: CASSSWTSGPYEQYF. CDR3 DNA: TGTGCCAGCAGCTCCTGGACTAGCGGGCCCTACGAGCAGTACTTC.